The 27 T cell receptor beta chains below were found in one sample sequenced in a study of T cells in Graves' hyperthyroidism and ophthalmopathy. From RNA transcripts, TCR beta CDR3 regions were amplified. Carried out on the TCR CDR3, a first-round RT-PCR used the HTBI primer set. MiXCR, run by TCRdb on the multiplex PCR reads, gives a single entry per CDR3 protein. The sample has some 690,000 distinct CDR3 sequences, 15% to 20% seen once; the top ten hold about 14%. The sequenced material came from blood. The receptors were gathered from a man aged 50 to 59 with Graves' hyperthyroidism.

This clonotype was picked up a small number of times. This rearrangement joins TRBV6-1 to TRBJ2-7; possibly TRBD1 for D (6 bases). This CDR3 region has 14 residues. Germline values: CDR1 MNHNS, CDR2 SASEGT. The ends were cut back, 6 bases at V and 4 bases at J, with 16 bases in the middle. CDR3 in DNA: TGTGCCAGCAGAAAGGGACATCTTGGGTACGAGCAGTACTTC. Its translation: CASRKGHLGYEQYF.

The sample holds a few counts of this clonotype. This chain uses TRBV28 with TRBJ1-2, with D unresolved. V lost 1 base and J 4 bases, leaving 13 bases between the germline ends. This CDR3 region has 15 residues. Germline V gives CDR1 MDHEN, CDR2 SYDVKM. The CDR3 reads CASSLLFPGSYGYTF. CDR3 nucleotide sequence: TGTGCCAGCAGTTTATTGTTTCCAGGCTCCTATGGCTACACCTTC.

The rearrangement joins TRBV5-1 to TRBJ2-1, with D possibly matching TRBD2 (5 bases). The germline V gene has CDR1 SGHRS and CDR2 YFSETQ. The CDR3 is 15 residues long. The V end lost 0 bases, the J end lost 5 bases, and 12 bases lay between the germline ends. CDR3 protein: CASSLAGAADNEQFF. For the CDR3, the DNA is TGCGCCAGCAGCTTGGCCGGAGCGGCTGACAATGAGCAGTTCTTC.

There are a few counts of this clonotype. This sequence joins TRBV10-3 and TRBJ2-2; tentatively, D is TRBD1 (5 bases). From germline, CDR1 is ENHRY and CDR2 SYGVKD. CDR3 size: 14 residues. V was pared by 8 bases and J by 13 bases, with 23 bases between. CDR3 sequence (DNA): TGTGCCATCCGTCACACTTTACAGGTGGCAGGGCTGTTTTTT. Translated: CAIRHTLQVAGLFF.

Ten or more counts support this clonotype. The V call is TRBV18, the J call TRBJ1-4, with 9 bases that match TRBD1. Trimming cost V 4 bases and J 8 bases; bases outside gene matches: 5. The length of the CDR3 is 14 residues. Germline V gives CDR1 KGHSH, CDR2 LQKENI. CDR3 sequence (DNA): TGTGCCAGCTCACAGACAGGGGGGAACGAAAAACTGTTTTTT. Residues: CASSQTGGNEKLFF.

This clonotype came up many times. The V and J genes are TRBV5-1 and TRBJ2-7; 7 bases match TRBD2. Germline V CDR1 and CDR2: SGHRS, YFSETQ. This CDR3 spans 13 amino acids. V lost 3 bases to trimming and J lost 6 bases; unmatched junction nucleotides: 6. The CDR3, as DNA: TGCGCCAGCAGCTACGCGACTAGCTCCGAGCAGTACTTC. It specifies CASSYATSSEQYF.

This clonotype was counted many times. The chain uses TRBV18 and TRBJ2-1; weak D call: TRBD2 (7 bases). V was clipped by 2 bases and J by 5 bases, with 13 bases between them. The CDR3 is 15 amino acids. Germline V lookup: CDR1 KGHSH, CDR2 LQKENI. This chain's CDR3 is CASSPERGGDNEQFF. CDR3 DNA sequence: TGTGCCAGCTCACCAGAAAGGGGGGGAGACAATGAGCAGTTCTTC. Full variable domain (outside the CDR3, taken from reference TRBV18 and TRBJ2-1): NAGVMQNPRHLVRRRGQEARLRCSPMKGHSHVYWYRQLPEEGLKFMVYLQKENIIDESGMPKERFSAEFPKEGPSILRIQQVVRGDSAAYFCASSPERGGDNEQFFGPGTRLTVL.

This clonotype was seen at least ten times. The chain links TRBV12-3 or TRBV12-4 to TRBJ2-1; D unclear. The ends were cut back, 6 bases at V and 0 bases at J, with 15 bases in the middle. This CDR3 spans 16 amino acids. The CDR3 loop reads CASRTFLKSSYNEQFF. The CDR3 bases are TGTGCCAGCAGGACCTTCCTGAAGAGCTCCTACAATGAGCAGTTCTTC.

The chain carries TRBV6-1 and TRBJ2-1, with TRBD2 matching 7 bases. Germline CDR1 is MNHNS and CDR2 is SASEGT. The CDR3 spans 15 residues. Trimming took 7 bases from V and 6 from J; bases not matched to a gene: 12. The CDR3 DNA reads as TGTGCCAGCACCCGGGGGGTAGGGAGGGCCAATGAGCAGTTCTTC. This encodes CASTRGVGRANEQFF.

This clonotype was seen a handful of times. This chain links TRBV11-3 with TRBJ2-1, with D unresolved. Germline V gives CDR1 SGHNT, CDR2 YENEEA. The CDR3 runs 12 residues. The ends were cut back, 3 bases at V and 6 bases at J, with 6 bases in the middle. DNA of the CDR3: TGTGCCAGCAGCTTTTTTAGCAATGAGCAGTTCTTC. It encodes CASSFFSNEQFF.

This clonotype was detected a few times. This sequence may be a read error, since a much larger clone differs from it by one base. This chain connects TRBV28 to TRBJ2-1; TRBD2 is a possible D gene (6 bases). The V gene's germline CDR1 is MDHEN and CDR2 SYDVKM. The CDR3 spans 16 residues. CDR3 sequence (DNA): TGTGCCAGCACCCTCCGACGGGGACTTAATTACAATGAGCAGCTCTTC. Translating gives CASTLRRGLNYNEQLF.

The V and J genes are TRBV20-1 and TRBJ2-6; 11 nucleotides agree with TRBD2. V shed 4 bases, J shed 0 bases, and the junction held 5 bases outside the gene matches. The CDR3 consists of 17 residues. Per the germline V gene, CDR1 is DFQATT and CDR2 is SNEGSKA (reference sequence). CDR3 protein: CSATPGLAVSGANVLTF. In DNA form, the CDR3 reads TGCAGTGCTACTCCGGGACTAGCGGTCTCTGGGGCCAACGTCCTGACTTTC.

This clonotype occurred many times. This sequence joins TRBV12-3 or TRBV12-4 and TRBJ1-1; TRBD1 is a possible D gene (5 bases). With 8 bases removed from V and 2 bases from J, the gap between germline ends came to 12 bases. CDR3 length equals 13 residues. CDR3 protein: CASGGRDNTEAFF. CDR3 nucleotide sequence: TGTGCCAGCGGGGGGAGGGATAACACTGAAGCTTTCTTT.

This clonotype was seen ten or more times. The gene calls are TRBV20-1 and TRBJ2-5, with D unclear. The CDR3 has 12 amino acids. Trimming cost V 1 base and J 2 bases, with 5 bases left between them. Looked up from germline, CDR1 is DFQATT and CDR2 is SNEGSKA (reference sequence). CDR3 sequence (DNA): TGCAGTGCTAGAGGGGCTCAAGAGACCCAGTACTTC. It codes for CSARGAQETQYF.

Ten or more counts support this clonotype. V is TRBV10-3 and J is TRBJ1-2, with TRBD1 identical over 10 bases. In germline, CDR1 is ENHRY, CDR2 SYGVKD. V dropped 7 bases and J dropped 8; count of bases not matched to a gene: 7. There are 13 residues in the CDR3. The CDR3 here is CAIKGQGTEGYTF. DNA for the CDR3: TGTGCCATCAAGGGACAGGGGACGGAAGGCTACACCTTC.

In its sample, this clonotype was seen a few times. V gene TRBV20-1 combines with J gene TRBJ2-2; D is possibly TRBD1 (6 bases). Germline V gene lookup returns CDR1 DFQATT and CDR2 SNEGSKA (reference sequence). V was clipped by 6 bases and J by 5 bases, with 19 bases between them. The CDR3 runs to 15 residues. The CDR3 DNA follows: TGCAGTGCGAGCCACAGGATCCAGGGGACCGGGGAGCTGTTTTTT. This translates into CSASHRIQGTGELFF.

This clonotype came up many times. The V call is TRBV6-1, the J call TRBJ2-3; the match to TRBD1 covers 10 bases. The germline CDR1 and CDR2 sequences are MNHNS and SASEGT. This CDR3 contains 15 residues. With V trimmed by 7 bases and J by 2 bases, 6 bases remained unmatched. Written as DNA, the CDR3 is TGTGCCAGCAAGCCGGGACAGGGGACCACAGATACGCAGTATTTT. Amino acids: CASKPGQGTTDTQYF.

This clonotype was observed a handful of times. The genes are TRBV4-3 and TRBJ2-3; tentatively, D is TRBD2 (6 bases). The CDR3 has 14 amino acids. V was trimmed by 0 bases and J by 8 bases, leaving 12 bases between them. Germline V gene data show CDR1 as LGHNA and CDR2 as YSLEER. CDR3 loop: CASSQEITGGTQYF. The CDR3 coding sequence is TGCGCCAGCAGCCAAGAAATTACCGGGGGTACGCAGTATTTT.

The sample holds many counts of this clonotype. The V call is TRBV7-9, the J call TRBJ2-1, with 12 bases identical to TRBD2. Germline CDR1 SEHNR, CDR2 FQNEAQ (reference sequence). The CDR3 totals 16 residues. Unmatched junction bases numbered 9, after V lost 6 bases and J lost 6 bases. CDR3 in DNA: TGTGCCAGCAGTAGGACTAGCGGGATTGCGGTCAATGAGCAGTTCTTC. The encoded protein is CASSRTSGIAVNEQFF. Full variable domain (missing parts from reference TRBV7-9 and TRBJ2-1): DTGVSQNPRHKITKRGQNVTFRCDPISEHNRLYWYRQTLGQGPEFLTYFQNEAQLEKSRLLSDRFSAERPKGSFSTLEIQRTEQGDSAMYLCASSRTSGIAVNEQFFGPGTRLTVL.

V gene TRBV7-6 combines with J gene TRBJ2-3; 7 bases align to TRBD2. V lost 5 bases to trimming and J lost 5 bases; unmatched junction nucleotides: 4. CDR3 size: 13 residues. The germline CDR1 and CDR2 sequences are SGHVS and FNYEAQ. Here the CDR3 reads CASSQVAGDTQYF. The CDR3 DNA reads as TGTGCCAGCAGCCAGGTAGCGGGAGATACGCAGTATTTT.

This clonotype was counted ten times or more. V usage is TRBV7-2 and J usage is TRBJ2-5; TRBD2 matches at 9 bases. CDR3 length: 16 amino acids. The germline V gene encodes CDR1 SGHTA and CDR2 FQGNSA. Trimming at V came to 2 bases and at J to 5 bases, leaving 9 bases not matched to a gene. The CDR3 sequence is CASSLSIAGVWETQYF. The CDR3 region has the DNA TGTGCCAGCAGCTTATCTATAGCGGGAGTATGGGAGACCCAGTACTTC.

The CDR3 loop reads CASSYALGNTIYF. Written as DNA, the CDR3 is TGTGCCAGCAGTTACGCATTAGGAAACACCATATATTTT. This rearrangement joins TRBV6-6 to TRBJ1-3, with D hard to call. CDR3 length equals 13 residues. The V end lost 2 bases, the J end lost 4 bases, and 6 bases lay between the germline ends. In germline, CDR1 is MNHNY, CDR2 SVGAGI (reference sequence).

The gene calls are TRBV19 and TRBJ2-1; 9 bases align to TRBD2. The CDR3 totals 18 residues. Germline V CDR1 and CDR2: LNHDA, SQIVND (reference sequence). V was pared by 1 base and J by 2 bases, with 9 bases of the junction left unmatched. In nucleotides, the CDR3 is TGTGCCAGTAGTATAGTAGGGGGCGGGAGGGGGGCCTACAATGAGCAGTTCTTC. It specifies CASSIVGGGRGAYNEQFF.

This clonotype was detected only a few times. This chain connects TRBV11-2 to TRBJ2-1; 11 bases match TRBD1. Per germline, CDR1 SGHAT and CDR2 FQNNGV. CDR3 length equals 13 residues. V lost 5 bases and J lost 9; bases outside the gene matches: 3. In DNA, the CDR3 is TGTGCCAGCAGCGAGGACAGGGGGCTTGAGCAGTTCTTC. It encodes CASSEDRGLEQFF.

This clonotype was counted ten times or more. For the CDR3, the DNA is TGTGCCAGCAGTTTACGGGGCGAGGGAACCTACGAGCAGTACTTC. Translated, it gives CASSLRGEGTYEQYF. J is TRBJ2-7 and V is TRBV12-3 or TRBV12-4; D might be TRBD1 or TRBD2, each matching 5 bases. Trimming stripped 2 bases from V and 2 bases from J, with 13 bases between. This CDR3 has 15 amino acids.

The genes are TRBV19 and TRBJ2-3; TRBD2 aligns across 7 bases. The CDR3 totals 17 residues. Trimming removed 5 bases from V and 3 bases from J; junction bases left unmatched: 14. Germline V gene lookup returns CDR1 LNHDA and CDR2 SQIVND (reference sequence). As DNA, the CDR3 is TGTGCCAGTAGTTCACGGCTCGGGGGGAGGGCTACAGATACGCAGTATTTT. Translation: CASSSRLGGRATDTQYF.

The chain recombines TRBV11-2 with TRBJ1-1, with D unresolved. Germline lookup yields CDR1 SGHAT and CDR2 FQNNGV. V gave up 5 bases and J gave up 3 bases, with 13 bases separating them. The CDR3 contains 14 residues. The CDR3 region is CASSPPFRDTEAFF. The CDR3 nucleotides are TGTGCCAGCAGCCCTCCATTCCGGGACACTGAAGCTTTCTTT.